Shown below are 23 T cell receptor beta chains from a single sample sequenced in a study of CD8+CD57+ T cells in acquired aplastic anemia. Researchers used genomic DNA as the template to profile TCR beta VDJ and CDR3. TCRdb used MiXCR to reprocess the reads, holding one entry per CDR3 protein. The profile covers around 180,000 distinct CDR3 sequences, with 48% appearing a single time and roughly 13% taken by the ten largest. For sequencing, patients were chosen who had shown expansion of CD8+CD57+ cells by flow cytometry. The sample taken for sequencing was sorted CD4+, CD8+, or CD8+CD57+ T cells (not recorded which) from PBMCs. These receptor sequences come from a human donor with aplastic anemia.

In its sample, this clonotype was seen many times. V gene TRBV5-6 combines with J gene TRBJ1-2, with TRBD1 as a possible D gene (5 bases). The CDR3 is 17 residues long. Germline CDR1 SGHDT, CDR2 YYEEEE. Trimming left V 0 bases short and J 0 bases short, with 15 bases between. Here the CDR3 reads CASSLAILAGANYGYTF. In DNA, the CDR3 is TGTGCCAGCAGCTTGGCTATCCTCGCGGGGGCTAACTATGGCTACACCTTC.

Note on this clonotype: A read error may account for a junction end that differs from germline. V usage is TRBV30 and J usage is TRBJ1-3; perhaps TRBD1 as D (5 bases). The CDR3 has 15 amino acids. Germline V gives CDR1 GTSNPN, CDR2 SVGIG (reference sequence). The CDR3 DNA sequence: TGTGCCTGGAGTCCCTCCGAGACAGCTGGATACACCATATATTTT. It is translated as CAWSPSETAGYTIYF.

The rearrangement links TRBV11-1 to TRBJ2-3; D tentatively reads TRBD1 or TRBD2 (6 bases each). The V gene's germline CDR1 is SGHAT and CDR2 FQDESV (reference sequence). V was clipped by 7 bases and J by 5 bases, with 19 bases between them. The CDR3 loop spans 15 amino acids. The CDR3 coding sequence is TGTGCCAGCACCCTCCGGTGGGGGGCAGAAGATACGCAGTATTTT. This gives the protein CASTLRWGAEDTQYF.

This clonotype was found many times. The chain links TRBV5-1 to TRBJ1-1; 7 bases align to TRBD1. Germline loops: CDR1 SGHRS, CDR2 YFSETQ. The CDR3 has 16 amino acids. V dropped 4 bases and J dropped 4; count of bases not matched to a gene: 13. This CDR3 is CASSPKGGQMGTEAFF. DNA for the CDR3: TGCGCCAGCAGCCCAAAAGGGGGACAGATGGGCACTGAAGCTTTCTTT.

V is TRBV2 and J is TRBJ1-1, with D unresolved. From germline, CDR1 is SNHLY and CDR2 FYNNEI. The CDR3 runs to 12 residues. Trimming removed 2 bases from V and 8 bases from J, with 9 bases in between. CDR3 residues: CASSEPGREAFF. The CDR3 DNA sequence: TGTGCCAGCAGTGAACCGGGCAGAGAAGCTTTCTTT.

This clonotype was seen at least ten times. The chain couples TRBV6-1 to TRBJ2-5; 9 nucleotides align to TRBD1. The CDR3 loop spans 17 amino acids. Looked up from germline, CDR1 is MNHNS and CDR2 is SASEGT. V was clipped by 1 base and J by 0 bases; unmatched bases: 6. The chain's CDR3 is CASSEEPTGGYQETQYF. CDR3 nucleotide sequence: TGTGCCAGCAGTGAAGAACCGACAGGGGGATACCAAGAGACCCAGTACTTC.

This clonotype was recorded at least ten times. The chain joins TRBV5-4 to TRBJ2-2; TRBD2 matches 7 bases. Unmatched junction bases numbered 7, after V lost 2 bases and J lost 0 bases. CDR1 and CDR2 (germline): SGHNT, YYREEE (reference sequence). The CDR3 loop spans 17 amino acids. The CDR3: CASSFLSGGTNTGELFF. The CDR3 coding sequence is TGTGCCAGCAGCTTCCTGTCGGGGGGAACGAACACCGGGGAGCTGTTTTTT.

This rearrangement joins TRBV20-1 to TRBJ1-5; TRBD1 is a possible D gene (6 bases). The CDR3 is 13 residues long. In germline, CDR1 is DFQATT, CDR2 SNEGSKA (reference sequence). The V end was cut by 3 bases, the J end by 4 bases, with 10 bases between. The CDR3 DNA reads as TGCAGTGCTAGCTGGGGGCGGAATCAGCCCCAGCATTTT. Encoded protein: CSASWGRNQPQHF.

V usage is TRBV19 and J usage is TRBJ2-1; D is perhaps TRBD1 (6 bases). The CDR3 sequence is 15 residues long. The V and J ends lost 3 bases and 3 bases respectively, with 12 bases between them. CDR1 LNHDA and CDR2 SQIVND come from the germline V gene (reference sequence). For the CDR3, the DNA is TGTGCCAGTAGTATCGTGGCAGGGGACTACAATGAGCAGTTCTTC. It codes for CASSIVAGDYNEQFF.

A note on this clonotype: The CDR3 ends on some other residue instead of the conserved phenylalanine or tryptophan, so this is likely a read error. The chain joins TRBV10-3 to TRBJ2-3; D is uncertain. Per the germline V gene, CDR1 is ENHRY and CDR2 is SYGVKD. CDR3 length: 12 amino acids. In nucleotides, the CDR3 is TGTGCCATCAGAGAGTCGTCAGATACGCAGTATCTT. Residues: CAIRESSDTQYL.

This clonotype was found many times. The rearrangement links TRBV6-1 to TRBJ1-1; TRBD1 is a possible D gene (5 bases). Trimming left V 6 bases short and J 1 base short, with 9 bases between. This CDR3 contains 13 residues. Per germline, CDR1 MNHNS and CDR2 SASEGT. The CDR3 sequence is CASRQTENTEAFF. The CDR3 DNA is TGTGCCAGCAGACAGACAGAGAACACTGAAGCTTTCTTT.

This clonotype was detected ten times or more. The chain combines TRBV5-1 with TRBJ2-1; D is undetermined. The germline V and J ends were trimmed by 0 bases and 8 bases, with 15 bases remaining between them. This CDR3 spans 15 amino acids. Germline loops: CDR1 SGHRS, CDR2 YFSETQ. This CDR3 is CASSLEAAFGDEQFF. The CDR3 bases are TGCGCCAGCAGCTTGGAGGCAGCCTTTGGGGATGAGCAGTTCTTC. Drawing the rest from reference TRBV5-1 and TRBJ2-1, the complete variable domain is KAGVTQTPRYLIKTRGQQVTLSCSPISGHRSVSWYQQTPGQGLQFLFEYFSETQRNKGNFPGRFSGRQFSNSRSEMNVSTLELGDSALYLCASSLEAAFGDEQFFGPGTRLTVL.

The chain joins TRBV7-3 to TRBJ2-7, with TRBD2 as a possible D gene (5 bases). The V gene's germline CDR1 is SGHTA and CDR2 FQGTGA. Between the trimmed V and J ends, which lost 5 bases and 6 bases, there was a span of 14 bases. The CDR3 sequence is 13 residues long. The CDR3 DNA reads as TGTGCCAGCAGCCCCTCCGGTGAGGGCGAGCAGTACTTC. Translated, it gives CASSPSGEGEQYF.

This clonotype was seen ten or more times. The V and J genes are TRBV14 and TRBJ2-7; maybe TRBD1 (6 bases). The ends were cut back, 4 bases at V and 1 base at J, with 17 bases in the middle. This CDR3 comprises 16 residues. The germline gives CDR1 SGHDN, CDR2 FVKESK. Written as DNA, the CDR3 is TGTGCCAGCAGCCCTTATACCGGGACACTATCCTACGAGCAGTACTTC. It yields the protein CASSPYTGTLSYEQYF.

V gene TRBV18 combines with J gene TRBJ2-1, with 7 bases aligning to TRBD1. V trimming: 6 bases; J trimming: 14 bases; junction bases outside the gene matches: 19. The CDR3 sequence is 15 residues long. Germline assignment: CDR1 KGHSH and CDR2 LQKENI. CDR3 sequence: CASSPEQGTYNPEFF. CDR3 nucleotides: TGTGCCAGCTCCCCTGAACAGGGGACATATAATCCGGAGTTCTTC.

This clonotype was recorded many times. The chain joins TRBV5-1 to TRBJ1-2; TRBD1 matches at 9 bases. This CDR3 contains 14 residues. The J segment lost 4 bases and the V segment lost 2 bases, leaving 3 bases of the junction unmatched. Germline V gene sequence: CDR1 SGHRS, CDR2 YFSETQ. The CDR3 region has the DNA TGCGCCAGCAGCTTAGGGACAGGGCGCTATGGCTACACCTTC. It yields the protein CASSLGTGRYGYTF.

CDR3 DNA sequence: TGTGCCAGCAGTTTTGGCGAGAGCTACACTGAAGCTTTCTTT. Protein product: CASSFGESYTEAFF. The chain combines TRBV27 with TRBJ1-1, with D unclear. Germline V gene sequence: CDR1 MNHEY, CDR2 SMNVEV (reference sequence). Trimming cost V 3 bases and J 3 bases, with 11 bases left between them. This CDR3 is built from 14 residues.

This clonotype was observed a handful of times. The V and J genes are TRBV9 and TRBJ2-3; D perhaps matches TRBD1 (6 bases). This CDR3 comprises 16 residues. V was cut by 3 bases and J by 6 bases, with 20 bases left in between. Germline V lookup: CDR1 SGDLS, CDR2 YYNGEE. The CDR3 coding sequence is TGTGCCAGCAGCGCTAATGGACAGTTACTTTCCGATACGCAGTATTTT. Translating it yields CASSANGQLLSDTQYF.

The table lists this clonotype with many counts. J is TRBJ2-5 and V is TRBV15, with TRBD2 identical over 8 bases. CDR1 LNHNV and CDR2 YYDKDF come from the germline V gene (reference sequence). This CDR3 is 16 amino acids long. The trim removed 0 bases at V and 5 bases at J, leaving 8 bases unmatched. For the CDR3, the DNA is TGTGCCACCAGCAGAGATCCGCACGGGGGGGCGGAGACCCAGTACTTC. Its protein product is CATSRDPHGGAETQYF.

The CDR3 reads CATSSTGTLINQPQHF. CDR3 bases: TGTGCCACCAGCAGTACCGGGACACTCATCAATCAGCCCCAGCATTTT. The rearrangement links TRBV15 to TRBJ1-5; perhaps TRBD1 as D (6 bases). Looked up from germline, CDR1 is LNHNV and CDR2 is YYDKDF (reference sequence). The V gene lost 3 bases and the J gene lost 3 bases, with 15 bases spanning the gap. This CDR3 has 16 amino acids.

There are many counts of this clonotype. The chain recombines TRBV5-1 with TRBJ2-2; TRBD1 matches 7 bases. From germline, CDR1 is SGHRS and CDR2 YFSETQ. This CDR3 spans 16 amino acids. Trimming cost V 3 bases and J 0 bases; bases outside gene matches: 5. The CDR3 DNA reads TGCGCCAGCAGCTCGACAGGGAGCGCGAACACCGGGGAGCTGTTTTTT. This translates into CASSSTGSANTGELFF.

This chain connects TRBV7-3 to TRBJ1-1, with no clear D. Germline V lookup: CDR1 SGHTA, CDR2 FQGTGA. V was clipped by 1 base and J by 4 bases, with 7 bases between them. There are 13 residues in the CDR3. CDR3 coding DNA: TGTGCCAGCAGCTTAATGGGGAGCACTGAAGCTTTCTTT. Translating gives CASSLMGSTEAFF.

This clonotype was seen repeatedly, ten times or more. This chain uses TRBV6-6 with TRBJ1-2, with a possible D match to TRBD1 (6 bases). The CDR3 runs to 16 residues. V dropped 2 bases and J dropped 0 bases, with 13 bases sitting between them. From germline, CDR1 is MNHNY and CDR2 SVGAGI (reference sequence). CDR3 coding DNA: TGTGCCAGCAGTTACGGTCGGACAGTCTCTAACTATGGCTACACCTTC. Protein sequence: CASSYGRTVSNYGYTF.